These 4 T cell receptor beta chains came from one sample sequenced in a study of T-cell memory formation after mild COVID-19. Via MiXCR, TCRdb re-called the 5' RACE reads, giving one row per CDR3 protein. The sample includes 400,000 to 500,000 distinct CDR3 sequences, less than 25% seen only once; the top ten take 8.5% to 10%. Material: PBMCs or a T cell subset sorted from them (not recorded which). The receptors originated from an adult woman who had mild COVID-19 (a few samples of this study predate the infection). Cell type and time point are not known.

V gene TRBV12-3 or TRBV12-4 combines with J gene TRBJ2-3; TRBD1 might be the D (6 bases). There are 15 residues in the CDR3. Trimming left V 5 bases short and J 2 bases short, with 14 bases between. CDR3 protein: CASSPPDSATDTQYF. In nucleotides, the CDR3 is TGTGCCAGCAGTCCCCCGGACAGCGCCACAGATACGCAGTATTTT.

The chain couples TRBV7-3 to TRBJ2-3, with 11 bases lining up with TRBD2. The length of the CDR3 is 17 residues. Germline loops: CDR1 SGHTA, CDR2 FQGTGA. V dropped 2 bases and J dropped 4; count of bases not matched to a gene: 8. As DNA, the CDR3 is TGTGCCAGCAGCTTATTAGCGGGAGGGCCGGGTGCAGATACGCAGTATTTT. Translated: CASSLLAGGPGADTQYF.

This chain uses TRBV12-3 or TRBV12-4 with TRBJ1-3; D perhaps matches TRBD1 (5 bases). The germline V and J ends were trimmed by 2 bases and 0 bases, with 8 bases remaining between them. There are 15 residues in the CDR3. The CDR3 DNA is TGTGCCAGCAGTTTAAGGACAAACTCTGGAAACACCATATATTTT. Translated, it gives CASSLRTNSGNTIYF.

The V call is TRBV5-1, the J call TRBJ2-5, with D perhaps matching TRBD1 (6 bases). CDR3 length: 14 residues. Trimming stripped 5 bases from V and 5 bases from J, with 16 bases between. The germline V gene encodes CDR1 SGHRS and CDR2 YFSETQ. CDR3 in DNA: TGCGCCAGCAGTCTTGGCGCAGGGGAGGAGACCCAGTACTTC. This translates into CASSLGAGEETQYF.